The entry below gives a single TCR beta chain sequence along with its context. What this receptor recognizes is not known. Per-base qualities were not stored, and no clone one base away is much larger. The sample has other DNA sequences that encode this CDR3 too. The data are from a study of T cell responses to AZD1222 COVID-19 vaccine (dated by TCRdb to 2020 to 2022). Regarding the study in general: AZD1222 recipients whose second dose came at about 4 weeks and those whose second dose came at about 12 weeks were combined into one group, since spike-specific TCR depth and breadth did not differ between the two schedules. A total of 230 to 250 trial participants underwent TCR sequencing, of whom roughly 210 had received two doses of AZD1222 and around 25 had received two doses of the MenACWY control vaccine. Enrollment into the trials was organized by age into subgroups of 18-55, 56-69 and 70-plus years, and those subgroups contained approximately 160, 26 and 62 TCR-sequenced participants, respectively. Paper-wide results and their limitations: Conclusions about previously exposed vaccinees are limited, since just five or six AZD1222 recipients were seropositive for SARS-CoV-2 at baseline. Participants were mostly white British and included more females than males, and it was suggested by the authors that clonal diversity may have been underestimated. After two AZD1222 doses, both the breadth and the depth of spike-specific TCRs were significantly higher than at day 0 and than in MenACWY recipients. The vaccine-associated CD4 TCRs covered the entire spike protein, and the dominant responses fell in regions 160-218 and 743-854. The 56-69-year group was small, and its depth increase did not reach significance, likely because of low power. No day 14 peak-response samples were available, so repertoires were characterized only after the peak T cell response. Reportedly, close to half of the unique spike-specific TCRs recognized epitopes lying outside the regions that are mutated in the B.1.351 and B.1.1.7 variants.

The time point label for this specimen denotes: baseline before first vaccination. Samples from vaccinated people were obtained from the UK trials COV001 and COV002, which included a single-blind randomized controlled phase 2/3 trial of AZD1222 (ChAdOx1 nCoV-19) in healthy adults. For TCRbeta chain sequencing, PBMC samples from trial participants were taken at day 0 and at day 28 after the second dose. The CDR3 regions of human TCRbeta chains were analyzed by immunosequencing. The paper's processing steps were these. TCRs in the repertoires were compared against a reference library of SARS-CoV-2-specific TCRs that had been generated with the MIRA antigen-specificity platform. Breadth was defined as the fraction of unique TCRs that were SARS-CoV-2-associated. Depth was defined as the fraction of total T cells that were SARS-CoV-2-associated. Using the MIRA data, every spike-specific TCR was mapped to the spike region that the TCR reacted to and assigned to either a CD4 or a CD8 class. Log10-transformed breadth and depth values were compared by one-way ANOVA with Sidak's multiple comparisons tests. As stored in TCRdb, this immuneACCESS dataset retains in-frame rearrangements with V and J assigned. A fraction of the clones does not appear; measured against another copy, unresolved V genes explain less than half of the discrepancy, and the remainder lacks a known reason. That table supplies the V and J calls and clone size; D and trimming were determined from the DNA. The sample contains about 110,000 clones, roughly four fifths of them found a single time. The top ten clones comprise 3.5% to 5% of the sample.

CDR1 LGHNA and CDR2 YSLEER were looked up in the germline V gene. Spanning cysteine to phenylalanine, the CDR3 consists of 14 amino acids. Only CDR3 DNA is held: 42 bases, read in frame from base 1. V gives up 3 bases and J gives up 6 bases, and the segment between their germline ends measures 11 bases. This TCR derives from an adult in good health. The chain uses TRBV4-3 and TRBJ2-2; no D segment can be confidently identified. The source material was peripheral blood, sampled on day 0 of AZD1222 vaccination. For the CDR3, the sequence is CASSQGSGAGELFF. The DNA sequence reads TGCGCCAGCAGCCAGGGAAGTGGGGCCGGGGAGCTGTTTTTT.